The TCR beta chain under discussion was sequenced for a study of Graves' ophthalmopathy and Graves' hyperthyroidism. Study results and limitations: Ophthalmopathy progression cases were predicted by the model with 60% to 71% sensitivity and almost 75% specificity.

Establishment of the diagnosis relied upon clinical symptoms, serum thyroxine, TRAb, thyroid ultrasound and orbital computed tomography. The PBMCs had their origin in less than 13 ml of fresh peripheral blood. Per germline, CDR1 MGHRA and CDR2 YSYEKL. There are 16 residues in the CDR3. V lost 1 base, J lost 4 bases, and 9 bases stayed unmatched. RNA served as the template for amplifying TCR beta CDR3 regions. First-round RT-PCR employed HTBI primers, with a second-round multiplex PCR after it. Via MiXCR, TCRdb re-called the multiplex PCR reads, giving one row per CDR3 protein. The sample shows 300,000 or so distinct CDR3 sequences, roughly a sixth of them seen only once. The table lists this clonotype with many counts. No antigen is known for it.

The clonotype comes from an adult man with Graves' ophthalmopathy. Sample: peripheral blood. This chain joins TRBV4-1 and TRBJ2-7; 8 bases are a match to TRBD1. The CDR3 protein is CASSQVADREFYEQYF. For the CDR3, the DNA is TGCGCCAGCAGCCAAGTTGCGGACAGGGAATTTTACGAGCAGTACTTC.